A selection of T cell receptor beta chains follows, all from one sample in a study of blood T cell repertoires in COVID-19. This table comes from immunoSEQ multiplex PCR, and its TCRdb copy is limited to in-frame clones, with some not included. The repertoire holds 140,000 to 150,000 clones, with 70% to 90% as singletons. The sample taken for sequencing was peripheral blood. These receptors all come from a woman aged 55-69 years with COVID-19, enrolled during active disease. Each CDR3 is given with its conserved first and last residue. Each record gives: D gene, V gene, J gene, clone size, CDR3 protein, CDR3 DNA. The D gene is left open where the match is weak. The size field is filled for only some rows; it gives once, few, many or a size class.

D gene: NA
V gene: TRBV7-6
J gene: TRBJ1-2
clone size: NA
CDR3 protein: CASSLGGGGDYTF
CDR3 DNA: TGTGCCAGCAGCTTAGGAGGAGGGGGGGACTACACCTTC

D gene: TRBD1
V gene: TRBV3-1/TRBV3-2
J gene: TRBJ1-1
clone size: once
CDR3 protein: CASSSQGGAFF
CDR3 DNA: TGTGCCAGCAGCTCTCAGGGGGGAGCTTTCTTT

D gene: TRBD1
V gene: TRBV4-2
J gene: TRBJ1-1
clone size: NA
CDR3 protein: CASSRVLTGTGNTEAFF
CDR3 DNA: TGTGCCAGCAGCCGAGTACTTACCGGGACAGGGAACACTGAAGCTTTCTTT

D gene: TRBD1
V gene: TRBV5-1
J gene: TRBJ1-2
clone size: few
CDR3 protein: CASSRNRGPNYGYTF
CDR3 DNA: TGCGCCAGCAGCCGAAACAGGGGGCCCAACTATGGCTACACCTTC

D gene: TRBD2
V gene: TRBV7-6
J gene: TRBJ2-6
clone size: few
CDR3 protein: CASSEASGGGANVLTF
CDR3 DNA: TGTGCCAGCAGTGAAGCTAGCGGGGGTGGGGCCAACGTCCTGACTTTC

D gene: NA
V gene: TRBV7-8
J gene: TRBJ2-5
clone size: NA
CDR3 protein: CASILRRDKYQETQYF
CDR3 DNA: TGTGCCAGCATACTCAGACGGGACAAGTACCAAGAGACCCAGTACTTC

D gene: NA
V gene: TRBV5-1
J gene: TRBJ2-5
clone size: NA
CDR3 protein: CASSLDLGETQYF
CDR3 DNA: TGCGCCAGCAGCTTGGATCTCGGGGAGACCCAGTACTTC

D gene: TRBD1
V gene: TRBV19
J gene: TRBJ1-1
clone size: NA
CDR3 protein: CASSGTARGDTEAFF
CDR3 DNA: TGTGCCAGTAGCGGGACAGCCAGGGGGGACACTGAAGCTTTCTTT

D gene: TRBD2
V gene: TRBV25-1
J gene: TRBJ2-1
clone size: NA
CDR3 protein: CASSEYPGGPNNEQFF
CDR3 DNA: TGTGCCAGCAGTGAATACCCGGGGGGGCCAAACAATGAGCAGTTCTTC

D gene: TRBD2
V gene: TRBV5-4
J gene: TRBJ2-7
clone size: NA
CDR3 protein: CASSDPLVPGGILNF
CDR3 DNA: TGTGCCAGCAGCGATCCGTTAGTACCGGGAGGTATCTTGAACTTC

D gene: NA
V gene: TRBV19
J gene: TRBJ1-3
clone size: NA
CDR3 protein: CASSIGSGFSGNTIYF
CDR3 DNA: TGTGCCAGTAGTATAGGCAGCGGCTTCTCTGGAAACACCATATATTTT

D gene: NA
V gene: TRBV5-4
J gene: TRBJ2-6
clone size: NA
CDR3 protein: CASSSRGAGANVLTF
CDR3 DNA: TGTGCCAGCAGCTCAAGGGGTGCTGGGGCCAACGTCCTGACTTTC

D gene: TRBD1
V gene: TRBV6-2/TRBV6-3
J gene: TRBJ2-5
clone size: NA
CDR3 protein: CASSYGGQGAVETQYF
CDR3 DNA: TGTGCCAGCAGTTACGGGGGACAGGGGGCAGTGGAGACCCAGTACTTC

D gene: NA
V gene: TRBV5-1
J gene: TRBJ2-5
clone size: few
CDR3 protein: CASSSGWKGEETQYF
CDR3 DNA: TGCGCCAGCAGCTCAGGGTGGAAGGGCGAAGAGACCCAGTACTTC

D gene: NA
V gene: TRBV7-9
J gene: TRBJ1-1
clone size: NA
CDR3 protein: CASSLEGRVEAFF
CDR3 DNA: TGTGCCAGCAGCTTAGAGGGCAGGGTTGAAGCTTTCTTT

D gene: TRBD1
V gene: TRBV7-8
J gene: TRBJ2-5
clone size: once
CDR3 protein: CASSPETGSETQYF
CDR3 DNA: TGTGCCAGCAGCCCAGAGACAGGGTCGGAGACCCAGTACTTC

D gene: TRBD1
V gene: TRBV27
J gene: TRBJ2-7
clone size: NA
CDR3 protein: CASSLSHQGVEQYF
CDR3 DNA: TGTGCCAGCAGTTTATCCCACCAGGGGGTCGAGCAGTACTTC

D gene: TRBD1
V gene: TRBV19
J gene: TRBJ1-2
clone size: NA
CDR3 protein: CASSWRDRGNGYTF
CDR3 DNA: TGTGCCAGTAGTTGGCGGGACAGGGGGAATGGCTACACCTTC

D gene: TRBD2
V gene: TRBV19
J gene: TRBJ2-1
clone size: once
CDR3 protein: CASSGTRARNEQFF
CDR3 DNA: TGTGCCAGTAGTGGGACTAGGGCTAGGAATGAGCAGTTCTTC

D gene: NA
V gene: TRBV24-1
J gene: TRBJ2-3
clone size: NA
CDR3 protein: CATSDFVADTQYF
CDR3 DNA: TGTGCCACCAGTGATTTCGTTGCAGATACGCAGTATTTT

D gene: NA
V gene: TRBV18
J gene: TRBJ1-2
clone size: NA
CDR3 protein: CASSPSPAVAYGYTF
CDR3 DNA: TGTGCCAGCTCACCATCCCCAGCGGTGGCCTATGGCTACACCTTC

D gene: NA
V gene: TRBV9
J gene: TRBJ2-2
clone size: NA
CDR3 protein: CASSLMTGGTGELFF
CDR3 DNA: TGTGCCAGCAGCCTCATGACAGGAGGTACCGGGGAGCTGTTTTTT

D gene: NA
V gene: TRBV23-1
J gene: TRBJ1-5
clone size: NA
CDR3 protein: CASSHKDSRSNQPQHF
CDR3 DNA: TGCGCCAGCAGTCACAAGGACTCACGGAGCAATCAGCCCCAGCATTTT

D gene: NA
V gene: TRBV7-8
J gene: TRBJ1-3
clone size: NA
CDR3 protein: CASSPLPVLGSGNTIYF
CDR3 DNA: TGTGCCAGCAGCCCACTACCGGTATTGGGCTCTGGAAACACCATATATTTT

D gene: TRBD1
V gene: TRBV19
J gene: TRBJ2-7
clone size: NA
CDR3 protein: CASSMDRGGYEQYF
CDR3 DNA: TGTGCCAGTAGTATGGACAGGGGGGGCTACGAGCAGTACTTC

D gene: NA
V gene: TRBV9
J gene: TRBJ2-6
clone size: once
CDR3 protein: CASSVAQFLSGANVLTF
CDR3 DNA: TGTGCCAGCAGCGTAGCTCAGTTCCTCTCTGGGGCCAACGTCCTGACTTTC

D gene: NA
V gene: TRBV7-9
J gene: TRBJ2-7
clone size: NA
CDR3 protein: CASSVTSGGAGSYEQYF
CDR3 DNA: TGTGCCAGCAGCGTAACCTCCGGAGGCGCCGGGTCCTACGAGCAGTACTTC

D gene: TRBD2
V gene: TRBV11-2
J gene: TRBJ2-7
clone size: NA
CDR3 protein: CASSLDRGSGGLSSYEQYF
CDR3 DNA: TGTGCCAGCAGCTTAGATAGAGGTAGCGGGGGGCTCAGCTCCTACGAGCAGTACTTC

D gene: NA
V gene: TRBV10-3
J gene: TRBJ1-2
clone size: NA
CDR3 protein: CAISEQTNYGYTF
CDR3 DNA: TGTGCCATCAGTGAACAGACAAACTATGGCTACACCTTC

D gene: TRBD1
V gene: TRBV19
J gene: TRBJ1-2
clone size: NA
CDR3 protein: CASSTGGLNYGYTF
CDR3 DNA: TGTGCCAGTAGCACAGGGGGCTTGAACTATGGCTACACCTTC

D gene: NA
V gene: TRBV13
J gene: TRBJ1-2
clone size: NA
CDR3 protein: CASSRPGSNYGYTF
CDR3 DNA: TGTGCCAGCAGTCGGCCGGGTTCTAACTATGGCTACACCTTC

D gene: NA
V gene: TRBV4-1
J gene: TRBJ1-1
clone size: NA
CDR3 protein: CASSQDPGRGFLTEAFF
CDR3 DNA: TGCGCCAGCAGCCAAGATCCGGGCAGGGGCTTCTTAACTGAAGCTTTCTTT

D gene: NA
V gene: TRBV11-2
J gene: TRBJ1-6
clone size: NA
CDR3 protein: CASHVVEQSPLHF
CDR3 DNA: TGTGCCAGCCACGTCGTGGAGCAATCACCCCTCCACTTT

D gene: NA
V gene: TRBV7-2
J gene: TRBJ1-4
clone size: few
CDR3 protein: CASSSNAMIANEKLFF
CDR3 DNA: TGTGCCAGCAGCTCTAACGCTATGATTGCTAATGAAAAACTGTTTTTT

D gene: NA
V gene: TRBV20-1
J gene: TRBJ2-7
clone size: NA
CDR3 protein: CSARIGYEQYF
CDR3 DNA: TGCAGTGCTAGGATCGGTTACGAGCAGTACTTC

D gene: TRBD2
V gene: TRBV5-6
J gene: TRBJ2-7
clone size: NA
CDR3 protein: CASSFRRGGLEQYF
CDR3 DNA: TGTGCCAGCAGCTTTAGGCGGGGGGGCCTCGAGCAGTACTTC